A single sample is the source of the 28 T cell receptor beta chains below, sequenced in a study of tumor-infiltrating lymphocytes in primary liver carcinoma. Unsorted bulk tissue, about 19-32 mg of it, served as the source for co-extraction of RNA and DNA. Starting material of roughly 0.45 ug total RNA yielded TCR beta cDNA via a constant-region primer. Library construction for TCR beta comprised three nested multiplex PCR rounds performed with slightly modified ARM-PCR. With TRBV1-TRBV30 forward primers and a C-beta reverse primer, the first two PCR rounds were run for 10 to 11 cycles each. MiXCR, applied by TCRdb to the multiplex PCR reads, yields one record per CDR3 protein. The repertoire holds around 25,000 distinct CDR3 sequences, with around 77% as singletons. The sample consisted of liver tumor tissue from sampling region 5. Subset described: tumor region T5, tumor centre. These receptor sequences come from a woman between 25 and 40 years old with primary liver carcinoma and hepatitis B virus infection.

The chain combines TRBV5-6 with TRBJ2-2; the match to TRBD2 covers 7 bases. CDR3 size: 14 residues. From germline, CDR1 is SGHDT and CDR2 YYEEEE. The V segment lost 10 bases and the J segment 8 bases; nucleotides outside the gene matches: 14. CDR3 bases: TGTGCCTCCCGGGTGGCGGGAGTCACTGGGGAGCTGTTTTTT. It codes for CASRVAGVTGELFF.

Judged by abundance, this clonotype is medium-sized. The chain links TRBV6-6 to TRBJ2-5; D is unclear. V lost 0 bases and J lost 4, with 0 bases in between. This CDR3 has 11 residues. Germline V lookup: CDR1 MNHNY, CDR2 SVGAGI (reference sequence). The CDR3 DNA reads TGTGCCAGCAGTTACTCAGAGACCCAGTACTTC. Its translation: CASSYSETQYF.

As regards this clonotype: In this CDR3 the conserved last residue, phenylalanine or tryptophan, is missing, so a read error is likely. J is TRBJ2-2 and V is TRBV11-3; 9 nucleotides agree with TRBD1. The germline gives CDR1 SGHNT, CDR2 YENEEA. The CDR3 loop spans 14 amino acids. CDR3 nucleotide sequence: TGTGCAAGTAGTTCCTACAGGGGGCCCGGGGAGCTGTTTTTA. It encodes CASSSYRGPGELFL.

With respect to this clonotype: An end of the junction does not agree with germline; a read error may underlie this. The chain couples TRBV5-8 to TRBJ2-7; D may correspond to TRBD1 or TRBD2 (5 bases each). This CDR3 comprises 16 residues. CDR1 is SGHTS and CDR2 is YDEGEE in the germline V gene. This chain's CDR3 is CASNLLRDDISYERYF. CDR3 bases: TGTGCCAGCAACTTGCTCAGGGACGATATCTCCTACGAGCGGTACTTC.

This clonotype was observed at least ten times. The gene calls are TRBV5-1 and TRBJ2-1; D gene ambiguous. With 4 bases removed from V and 0 bases from J, the gap between germline ends came to 14 bases. In germline, CDR1 is SGHRS, CDR2 YFSETQ. The CDR3 runs 16 residues. The DNA for the CDR3 is TGCGCCAGCAGCCCTCTGGGCATCAGCTCCTACAATGAGCAGTTCTTC. Residues: CASSPLGISSYNEQFF.

The rearrangement uses TRBV5-6 and TRBJ2-7; TRBD1 aligns across 8 bases. Trimming cost V 2 bases and J 10 bases; bases outside gene matches: 8. The CDR3 runs to 13 residues. CDR1 and CDR2 from the germline V gene are SGHDT and YYEEEE. The CDR3, as DNA: TGTGCCAGCAGCTTATGGACAGGGCTATCACAGTACTTC. It is translated as CASSLWTGLSQYF.

This clonotype was observed a handful of times. This sequence joins TRBV5-4 and TRBJ1-2; possible D gene TRBD1, 6 bases. V was pared by 6 bases and J by 2 bases, with 14 bases between. The CDR3 has 14 residues. The germline V gene encodes CDR1 SGHNT and CDR2 YYREEE (reference sequence). DNA of the CDR3: TGTGCCAGCAATTACCAGGGGAGCAACTATGGCTACACCTTC. It specifies CASNYQGSNYGYTF.

The gene calls are TRBV11-2 and TRBJ2-7; D might be TRBD1 (5 bases). Germline V gives CDR1 SGHAT, CDR2 FQNNGV. The CDR3 is 13 residues long. V was clipped by 4 bases and J by 6 bases, with 13 bases between them. CDR3 in amino acids: CASSSSNTGEQYF. In DNA, the CDR3 is TGTGCCAGCAGCTCCTCAAATACAGGCGAGCAGTACTTC.

J is TRBJ2-1 and V is TRBV5-1, with TRBD1 matching 8 bases. CDR1 is SGHRS and CDR2 is YFSETQ in the germline V gene. The CDR3 is made up of 15 amino acids. V dropped 4 bases and J dropped 7; count of bases not matched to a gene: 10. In DNA, the CDR3 is TGCGCCAGCAGCCTGGAGGACAGGGTTGCAAATGAGCAGTTCTTC. Translation: CASSLEDRVANEQFF. Using reference TRBV5-1 and TRBJ2-1 for the parts outside the CDR3, the full variable domain is KAGVTQTPRYLIKTRGQQVTLSCSPISGHRSVSWYQQTPGQGLQFLFEYFSETQRNKGNFPGRFSGRQFSNSRSEMNVSTLELGDSALYLCASSLEDRVANEQFFGPGTRLTVL.

This clonotype was counted a few times. J is TRBJ2-7 and V is TRBV11-2; D ambiguous. The CDR3 consists of 13 residues. V gave up 5 bases and J gave up 7 bases, with 15 bases separating them. The germline V gene encodes CDR1 SGHAT and CDR2 FQNNGV. The CDR3 loop reads CASSTSNTGEQYF. CDR3 coding DNA: TGTGCCAGCAGCACCTCGAATACGGGTGAGCAGTACTTC.

About this clonotype itself: One junction end disagrees with the germline gene, perhaps due to a read error. V is TRBV28 and J is TRBJ1-2; TRBD1 agrees at 11 bases. The CDR3 contains 15 residues. Germline assignment: CDR1 MDHEN and CDR2 SYDVKM. The CDR3 reads CAIIQGQGANYSYIF. CDR3 DNA sequence: TGTGCCATCATCCAAGGACAGGGGGCTAACTATAGCTACATCTTC.

For this clonotype: The junction does not match germline at one end; this may be a read error. The genes are TRBV14 and TRBJ1-4; D gene ambiguous. Germline CDR1 reads SGHDN; CDR2 reads FVKESK. This CDR3 is 17 amino acids long. In DNA, the CDR3 is TGTGCCATCAGCCAATCGTGTACCCTTCCCTGGAATGAAAAACTGTTTTTT. Translated, it gives CAISQSCTLPWNEKLFF.

About this clonotype: At one boundary the junction diverges from the germline segment, which might be a read error. The chain carries TRBV11-1 and TRBJ2-2, with D possibly TRBD2 on 6 matching bases. This CDR3 comprises 16 residues. Germline V CDR1 and CDR2: SGHAT, FQDESV (reference sequence). CDR3 loop: CASSRVMGGVSGELLF. The CDR3 DNA is TGTGCCAGCAGCAGGGTTATGGGGGGTGTGTCCGGGGAGCTGCTTTTT.

Worth noting for this clonotype: At one boundary the junction diverges from the germline segment, which might be a read error. The chain carries TRBV24-1 and TRBJ2-3; D is ambiguous. Per the germline V gene, CDR1 is KGHDR and CDR2 is SFDVKD. This CDR3 is 17 amino acids long. This CDR3 reads CATSDSIGITPGDTQYF. CDR3 bases: TGTGCCACCAGTGATAGTATAGGGATAACCCCCGGAGATACACAGTATTTT.

This clonotype was picked up one time. The junction does not match germline at one end; this may be a read error. This chain joins TRBV29-1 and TRBJ2-7; possible D gene TRBD2, 5 bases. CDR3 size: 15 residues. Looked up from germline, CDR1 is SQVTM and CDR2 is ANQGSEA. The CDR3 DNA reads TGTAGCGCTGAAAAGGAGACGGGGTTCTCGTACGAGCAGTACTTC. Translating gives CSAEKETGFSYEQYF.

Comments on this clonotype: Given the absence of the conserved phenylalanine or tryptophan at the CDR3 end, a read error is likely. The chain employs TRBV10-3 and TRBJ2-1, with 8 nucleotides matching TRBD2. There are 16 residues in the CDR3. Germline V gene lookup returns CDR1 ENHRY and CDR2 SYGVKD. The CDR3 bases are TGTGCCATCAGTGAGTCGGCAGCGGGAGTCTACAATGTGCAGTTCTTG. Encoded protein: CAISESAAGVYNVQFL.

This clonotype was observed many times. The CDR3 bases are TGTGCCTGGAGTGTACATACAGGGAGGAACACTGAAGCTTTCTTT. It is translated as CAWSVHTGRNTEAFF. The chain is built from TRBV30 and TRBJ1-1, with D possibly TRBD1 on 6 matching bases. The V gene lost 0 bases and the J gene lost 1 base, with 12 bases spanning the gap. The CDR3 has 15 amino acids. Germline values: CDR1 GTSNPN, CDR2 SVGIG (reference sequence).

This clonotype occurred many times. The chain uses TRBV7-3 and TRBJ2-7; the match to TRBD2 covers 10 bases. V shed 4 bases and J 5 bases; nucleotides not matched to a gene: 11. This CDR3 is 16 amino acids long. The germline V gene encodes CDR1 SGHTA and CDR2 FQGTGA. The CDR3 loop reads CASSSPLAGRGDEQYF. The CDR3 DNA follows: TGTGCCAGCAGCTCGCCACTAGCGGGACGAGGCGACGAGCAGTACTTC.

This chain uses TRBV4-2 with TRBJ1-3; no clear D. CDR1 LGHNA and CDR2 YNFKEQ come from the germline V gene. The CDR3 runs 14 residues. With 4 bases removed from V and 3 bases from J, the gap between germline ends came to 10 bases. The CDR3 loop reads CASSRGRGGNTIYF. In DNA, the CDR3 is TGTGCCAGCAGCCGAGGACGGGGTGGAAACACCATATATTTT.

This clonotype was counted a single time. Without the conserved terminal phenylalanine or tryptophan, this CDR3 likely stems from a read error. The chain employs TRBV30 and TRBJ1-1; the match to TRBD1 covers 7 bases. There are 13 residues in the CDR3. Germline loops: CDR1 GTSNPN, CDR2 SVGIG (reference sequence). The CDR3 reads CTWSSQGGPEAFY. The CDR3 bases are TGTACCTGGAGCTCCCAAGGGGGCCCTGAAGCTTTCTAT.

Comments on this clonotype: The CDR3 does not end in the conserved phenylalanine or tryptophan, so this is likely a read error. This chain links TRBV4-3 with TRBJ2-5; perhaps TRBD2 as D (8 bases). This CDR3 is built from 18 residues. Looked up from germline, CDR1 is LGHNA and CDR2 is YSLEER. CDR3 coding DNA: TGCGCCAGTAGCCAAGATCCCTGGGGTAGCGGGACAGTTGAGACCCAGTACCTC. Translation: CASSQDPWGSGTVETQYL.

Points on this clonotype: Sequence at one end of the junction differs from germline and may be a read error. The genes are TRBV24-1 and TRBJ2-1; maybe TRBD1 (6 bases). CDR1 and CDR2 from the germline V gene are KGHDR and SFDVKD. This CDR3 has 15 residues. The CDR3 nucleotides are TGTGCCGCCAGGGGAAAGGACAGCGCCTACAATGAGCAGTTCTTC. The encoded protein is CAARGKDSAYNEQFF.

Of note for this clonotype: Without the conserved terminal phenylalanine or tryptophan, this CDR3 likely stems from a read error. The CDR3 bases are TGTGCCAGCAGCCCCGGGACAGAGGCTTTCCTT. The encoded protein is CASSPGTEAFL. The chain carries TRBV11-2 and TRBJ1-1; 7 nucleotides agree with TRBD1. V lost 5 bases and J lost 11; bases outside the gene matches: 5. Germline V gene data show CDR1 as SGHAT and CDR2 as FQNNGV. CDR3 size: 11 residues.

A word on this clonotype: Mismatch with germline at one junction end may stem from a read error. This chain links TRBV7-9 with TRBJ2-4; unclear D gene. The CDR3 is 16 amino acids. Germline V gene data show CDR1 as SEHNR and CDR2 as FQNEAQ (reference sequence). DNA of the CDR3: TGTGCTAGCAGCTTATCTCGCCCCGGGCCAATAAACATTCAGTACTTC. The encoded protein is CASSLSRPGPINIQYF.

The J gene is TRBJ2-3, the V gene TRBV7-8, with 8 bases identical to TRBD2. Per germline, CDR1 SGHVS and CDR2 FQNEAQ. The CDR3 length is 16 residues. V was pared by 4 bases and J by 6 bases, with 12 bases of the junction left unmatched. The CDR3 bases are TGTGCCAGCAGCTCCCGGGAGGGTATTAGCATGGATACGCAGTATTTT. It specifies CASSSREGISMDTQYF.

In its sample, this clonotype was seen many times. V is TRBV7-9 and J is TRBJ1-3; 11 bases map to TRBD1. Germline V gene lookup returns CDR1 SEHNR and CDR2 FQNEAQ (reference sequence). V was pared by 4 bases and J by 7 bases, with 9 bases of the junction left unmatched. The CDR3 runs 16 residues. In DNA, the CDR3 is TGTGCCAGCAGCTCGTCGGACAGGGGGCTGAGGAACACCATATATTTT. Translating it yields CASSSSDRGLRNTIYF.

In this sample, this clonotype turned up once. Germline and junction disagree at one end, which may indicate a read error. The V call is TRBV30, the J call TRBJ2-1; D uncertain. Germline V gives CDR1 GTSNPN, CDR2 SVGIG (reference sequence). The CDR3 contains 14 residues. The CDR3 is CAWSVGNVAPEQFF. Written as DNA, the CDR3 is TGTGCCTGGAGTGTGGGGAACGTGGCACCTGAGCAATTCTTC.

The CDR3 region is CASSLRSGHSPSYNEQFF. CDR3 nucleotide sequence: TGTGCCAGCAGCTTACGTAGCGGCCACTCGCCTTCCTACAATGAGCAGTTCTTC. This chain connects TRBV11-2 to TRBJ2-1; maybe TRBD2 (6 bases). Per the germline V gene, CDR1 is SGHAT and CDR2 is FQNNGV. V gave up 2 bases and J gave up 1 base, with 18 bases separating them. This CDR3 has 18 residues.